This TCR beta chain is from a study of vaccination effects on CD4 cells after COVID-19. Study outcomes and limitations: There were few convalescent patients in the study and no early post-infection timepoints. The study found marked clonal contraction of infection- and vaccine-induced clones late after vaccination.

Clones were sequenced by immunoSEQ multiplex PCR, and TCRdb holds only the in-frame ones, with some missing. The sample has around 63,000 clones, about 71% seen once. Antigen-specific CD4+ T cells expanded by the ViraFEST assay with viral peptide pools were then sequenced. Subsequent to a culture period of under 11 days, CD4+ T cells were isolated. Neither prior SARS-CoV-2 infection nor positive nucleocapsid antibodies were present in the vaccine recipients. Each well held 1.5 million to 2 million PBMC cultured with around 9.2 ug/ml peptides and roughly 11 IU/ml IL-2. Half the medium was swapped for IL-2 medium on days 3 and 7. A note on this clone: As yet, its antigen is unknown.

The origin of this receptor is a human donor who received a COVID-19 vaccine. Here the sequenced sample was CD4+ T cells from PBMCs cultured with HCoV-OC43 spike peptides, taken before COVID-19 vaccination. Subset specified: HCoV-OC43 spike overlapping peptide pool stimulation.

Here the CDR3 DNA reads TGTGCCAGCAGTTCGGCGTCCGGGCCCCGTTACTACGAGCAGTACGTC. Translated, it gives CASSSASGPRYYEQYV. The V gene is TRBV28, the J gene TRBJ2-7; D call uncertain. CDR1 is MDHEN and CDR2 is SYDVKM in the germline V gene. The CDR3 runs 16 residues. Trimming pared 4 bases from V and 3 bases from J, leaving 19 bases between.